This TCR beta chain was documented in a study of CD8+CD57+ T cells in acquired aplastic anemia. About the research overall: Mean yield of DNA from sorted CD4+ and CD8+ cells was 3 to 3.5 ug.

This clonotype was observed many times. Its target is unknown. Only patients with CD8+CD57+ cell expansion on flow cytometry were chosen for sequencing. Template material for TCR beta VDJ and CDR3 profiling consisted of genomic DNA. TCRdb reprocessed the reads with MiXCR, giving one entry per CDR3 protein. The sample records 260,000 or so distinct CDR3 sequences, around half being singletons. Trimming pared 1 base from V and 2 bases from J, leaving 9 bases between. The CDR3 extends over 15 amino acids. Germline V CDR1 and CDR2: SEHNR, FQNEAQ (reference sequence). Broader study findings: Patients did not significantly differ from controls in CD8+ Simpson's diversity.

V usage is TRBV7-9 and J usage is TRBJ1-5; D is unclear. The clonotype comes from a human donor with aplastic anemia. Sequencing input: sorted CD4+, CD8+, or CD8+CD57+ T cells (not recorded which) from PBMCs. The DNA for the CDR3 is TGTGCCAGCAGCTTAGGGGGATACGGCAATCAGCCCCAGCATTTT. Translating gives CASSLGGYGNQPQHF.